This entry features one TCR beta chain sequence. The specificity of this receptor is unknown. Base-call qualities are not available, and no considerably larger clone is one nucleotide away. This sample stems from a study of blood T cell repertoires in COVID-19 (TCRdb year 2020). About the full investigation: Samples from collaborators originated in the United States, Italy and Spain and spanned both the acute and convalescent phases of COVID-19. The prospective study material was composed of cDNA or gDNA derived from T cells, B-cell-depleted T cells, or PBMCs. The dataset comprised deeply sampled blood TCRbeta repertoires from subjects exposed to, actively infected with, or recovered from COVID-19. The repertoires were released in a freely available public database intended as a resource for research on the immune response to SARS-CoV-2. Samples were obtained from the ongoing ImmuneRACE study (first 160 participants) and from roughly 1,300 subjects provided by 6 global collaborators. The sample metadata nearly always contained a de-identified subject ID, COVID-19 status, age in years and sex. Where HLA class I and class II types were available, the types were taken from metadata supplied by the sample provider, not from assay-based typing.

In Seattle, one collaborating source enrolled patients while the infection was active and tracked those patients longitudinally over the course of disease. Collaborating institutions collected whole blood in K2EDTA tubes following their own protocols. For TCRbeta analysis, collaborator samples were shipped as frozen whole blood, as isolated PBMCs, or as DNA extracted from either sample type. What the study reported, not specific to this receptor: The quantity of clinical and demographic metadata differed by source and by participant and was supplied without curation.

The immunoSEQ Assay, a bias-controlled multiplex PCR, was used to amplify TCRbeta CDR3 regions from genomic DNA. Per the authors' processing: Nucleated cell counts per sample were estimated from amplification of reference gene primers within the assay. To quantify the absolute abundance of each unique TCRbeta CDR3 rearrangement, sequence reads were collapsed and filtered. For each sample, productive Simpson clonality was calculated by taking the square root of Simpson's diversity index across productive rearrangements. The table comes from immuneACCESS by way of TCRdb, which keeps in-frame sequences with V and J called. Part of the clones is missing from these tables; in studies checked, under half for an unresolved V gene and the rest for unknown reasons. Clonal size and the V and J genes are those of that table, whereas D and trimming came from the DNA. Counted in this sample were some 220,000 clones; 85% of them appeared once. The ten biggest clones cover approximately 2.3% of the sample.

Measured from the cysteine to the phenylalanine, the CDR3 is 17 residues long. Left in the record is the CDR3 DNA by itself, 51 bases read in frame from the first base. The germline V gene provides CDR1 KGHSH and CDR2 LQKENI. Relative to germline, V is 4 bases shorter and J is 6 bases shorter, with 22 bases between their ends. The clonotype originates from a woman aged 65 to 85 with COVID-19, enrolled during active disease. The V gene is TRBV18 and the J gene is TRBJ1-3; TRBD1 is a weak D gene call, 6 bases matching. Sequencing was carried out using peripheral blood. The CDR3 protein sequence reads: CASSRREDSPTANTIYF. The nucleotides read TGTGCCAGCTCACGTAGAGAGGACAGTCCAACGGCAAACACCATATATTTT.